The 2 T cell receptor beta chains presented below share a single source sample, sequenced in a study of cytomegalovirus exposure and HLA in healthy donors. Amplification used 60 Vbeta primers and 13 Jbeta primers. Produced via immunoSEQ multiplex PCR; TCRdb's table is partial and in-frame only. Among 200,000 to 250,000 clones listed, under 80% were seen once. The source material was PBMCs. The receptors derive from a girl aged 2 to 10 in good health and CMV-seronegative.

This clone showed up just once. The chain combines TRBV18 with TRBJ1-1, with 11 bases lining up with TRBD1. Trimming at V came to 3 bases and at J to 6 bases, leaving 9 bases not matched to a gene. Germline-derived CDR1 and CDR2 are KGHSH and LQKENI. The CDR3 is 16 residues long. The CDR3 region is CASSPYSLGQGAEAFF. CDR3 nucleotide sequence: TGTGCCAGCTCACCGTACTCATTGGGACAGGGGGCTGAAGCTTTCTTT.

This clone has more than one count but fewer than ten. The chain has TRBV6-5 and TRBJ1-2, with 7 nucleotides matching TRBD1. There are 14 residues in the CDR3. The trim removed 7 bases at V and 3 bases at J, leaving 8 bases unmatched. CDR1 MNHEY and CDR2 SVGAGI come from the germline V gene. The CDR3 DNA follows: TGTGCCAGCAAAACCGCCGACAGGGACTATGGCTACACCTTC. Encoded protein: CASKTADRDYGYTF.